The 17 T cell receptor beta chains below were found in one sample sequenced in a study of cytomegalovirus exposure and HLA in healthy donors. Primers included in the PCR were 60 Vbeta and 13 Jbeta primers. TCRdb's table, derived via immunoSEQ multiplex PCR, lists solely in-frame clones and lacks some. The sample yields roughly 130,000 clones, approximately 80% seen once. Source material: PBMCs. These receptors came from a male donor in good health and CMV-seronegative.

The chain links TRBV5-1 to TRBJ2-7; a weak D match, TRBD2 (6 bases). The CDR3 runs 16 residues. CDR1 SGHRS and CDR2 YFSETQ come from the germline V gene. The V gene lost 4 bases and the J gene lost 0 bases, with 17 bases spanning the gap. CDR3 nucleotides: TGCGCCAGCAGCGCCCAGACAGTGGACTACTCCTACGAGCAGTACTTC. Encoded protein: CASSAQTVDYSYEQYF.

This chain connects TRBV30 to TRBJ1-2; 7 nucleotides line up with TRBD1. The CDR3 has 13 amino acids. Germline CDR1 is GTSNPN and CDR2 is SVGIG (reference sequence). With V trimmed by 7 bases and J by 0 bases, 5 bases remained unmatched. In DNA, the CDR3 is TGTGCCTCCCGGGACAGAGCTAACTATGGCTACACCTTC. Amino acid sequence: CASRDRANYGYTF. The variable domain in full, completed from reference TRBV30 and TRBJ1-2, reads SQTIHQWPATLVQPVGSPLSLECTVEGTSNPNLYWYRQAAGRGLQLLFYSVGIGQISSEVPQNLSASRPQDRQFILSSKKLLLSDSGFYLCASRDRANYGYTFGSGTRLTVV.

A single count supports this clone. The chain uses TRBV6-5 and TRBJ2-3, with 7 bases identical to TRBD1. V gave up 2 bases and J gave up 2 bases; unmatched junction bases: 7. Germline CDR1 and CDR2: MNHEY and SVGAGI. This CDR3 contains 16 residues. The CDR3 bases are TGTGCCAGCAGTTACGGTGGGACAGAAATCACAGATACGCAGTATTTT. It yields the protein CASSYGGTEITDTQYF.

J is TRBJ2-3 and V is TRBV29-1; TRBD1 aligns across 8 bases. CDR3 size: 12 residues. The ends lost 7 bases at V and 4 bases at J; junction bases unmatched: 4. Germline V gives CDR1 SQVTM, CDR2 ANQGSEA. CDR3 nucleotide sequence: TGCAGCGCCGACAGGGGAGCAGATACGCAGTATTTT. Its translation: CSADRGADTQYF.

This rearrangement joins TRBV5-1 to TRBJ2-1; TRBD2 aligns across 8 bases. Per the germline V gene, CDR1 is SGHRS and CDR2 is YFSETQ. There are 16 residues in the CDR3. Trimming took 0 bases from V and 3 from J; bases not matched to a gene: 5. The CDR3: CASSLAGSGGYNEQFF. The CDR3 bases are TGCGCCAGCAGCTTGGCCGGCAGCGGGGGCTACAATGAGCAGTTCTTC.

This rearrangement joins TRBV5-3 to TRBJ1-1, with 7 bases lining up with TRBD1. TRBV5-3 is sorted into the ORF group, with uncertain function. CDR3 length: 15 amino acids. Trimming took 2 bases from V and 7 from J; bases not matched to a gene: 11. CDR3 protein: CARSLKNWDSREAFF. The CDR3 coding sequence is TGTGCCAGAAGCTTAAAAAACTGGGACAGTCGTGAAGCTTTCTTT.

The genes are TRBV4-2 and TRBJ1-1; no clear D gene. This CDR3 has 15 amino acids. Germline V CDR1 and CDR2: LGHNA, YNFKEQ. The ends were cut back, 4 bases at V and 0 bases at J, with 12 bases in the middle. CDR3 bases: TGTGCCAGCAGCCCCGGTGGGCAAGTGAACACTGAAGCTTTCTTT. Amino acid sequence: CASSPGGQVNTEAFF.

In its sample, this clone was seen once. The CDR3 protein is CASSQEPGQGAETQYF. For the CDR3, the DNA is TGTGCCAGCAGCCAAGAACCGGGACAGGGGGCAGAGACCCAGTACTTC. V and J are TRBV4-2 and TRBJ2-5; 12 bases are shared with TRBD1. Trimming at V came to 0 bases and at J to 4 bases, leaving 3 bases not matched to a gene. CDR3 length: 16 residues. CDR1 is LGHNA and CDR2 is YNFKEQ in the germline V gene.

J is TRBJ1-5 and V is TRBV19; 7 bases align to TRBD1. The germline gives CDR1 LNHDA, CDR2 SQIVND (reference sequence). This CDR3 has 14 amino acids. Losses at the gene ends were 3 bases for V and 6 bases for J; bases not matched to a gene: 5. The CDR3 loop is CASSIWDSGQPQHF. CDR3 coding DNA: TGTGCCAGTAGTATCTGGGACAGCGGTCAGCCCCAGCATTTT.

The chain carries TRBV7-2 and TRBJ2-7; 7 nucleotides align to TRBD2. V lost 6 bases to trimming and J lost 0 bases; unmatched junction nucleotides: 5. This CDR3 is built from 14 residues. Germline assignment: CDR1 SGHTA and CDR2 FQGNSA. The CDR3 DNA reads TGTGCCAGCAGGGTGGGGGGGAGCTCCTACGAGCAGTACTTC. Amino acid sequence: CASRVGGSSYEQYF.

V is TRBV10-3 and J is TRBJ2-2; 7 positions match TRBD1. V gave up 10 bases and J gave up 1 base; unmatched junction bases: 9. CDR3 length: 15 residues. Germline lookup yields CDR1 ENHRY and CDR2 SYGVKD. DNA for the CDR3: TGTGCCACCGCTCGGACAGGCCAGAACACCGGGGAGCTGTTTTTT. This sequence encodes CATARTGQNTGELFF.

The DNA of the CDR3 is TGCAGCGTGGAACCGGGACAGGGGATCTACGAGCAGTACTTC. Translation: CSVEPGQGIYEQYF. The rearrangement links TRBV29-1 to TRBJ2-7; 10 bases agree with TRBD1. This CDR3 spans 14 amino acids. Germline trimming cut 6 bases from V and 3 bases from J; bases unmatched to any gene: 8. Per germline, CDR1 SQVTM and CDR2 ANQGSEA.

V and J are TRBV27 and TRBJ2-3; 12 nucleotides agree with TRBD2. The junction had 9 bases not matched to a gene; V was cut back by 6 bases and J by 2 bases. CDR1 and CDR2 from the germline V gene are MNHEY and SMNVEV (reference sequence). CDR3 size: 17 residues. The CDR3 is CASSSTGLAGPTDTQYF. CDR3 bases: TGTGCCAGCAGCTCGACGGGACTAGCGGGTCCCACAGATACGCAGTATTTT.

In its sample, this clone was seen once. V gene TRBV2 combines with J gene TRBJ2-2, with TRBD2 matching 14 bases. This CDR3 region has 19 residues. Germline CDR1 reads SNHLY; CDR2 reads FYNNEI. The V segment lost 6 bases and the J segment 5 bases; nucleotides outside the gene matches: 14. CDR3 amino acids: CASRPFRLAGGPGTGELFF. The CDR3 DNA follows: TGTGCCAGCAGACCCTTTCGACTAGCGGGAGGGCCTGGGACCGGGGAGCTGTTTTTT.

This chain joins TRBV29-1 and TRBJ1-1, with a weak D call TRBD1 (6 bases). The CDR3 runs to 14 residues. V lost 1 base and J lost 4, with 13 bases in between. CDR1 and CDR2 (germline): SQVTM, ANQGSEA. The CDR3 DNA follows: TGCAGCGTTGAAGTCGGGACACGCTTCACTGAAGCTTTCTTT. Translated: CSVEVGTRFTEAFF.

The V call is TRBV7-9, the J call TRBJ2-2; 10 nucleotides agree with TRBD1. Germline CDR1 and CDR2: SEHNR and FQNEAQ (reference sequence). The length of the CDR3 is 16 residues. The trim removed 5 bases at V and 6 bases at J, leaving 9 bases unmatched. Written as DNA, the CDR3 is TGTGCCAGCAGCGCGGCCGACAGGGGGCTCTCCGGGGAGCTGTTTTTT. Residues: CASSAADRGLSGELFF.

The rearrangement joins TRBV9 to TRBJ2-7, with D uncertain. V was shortened by 5 bases and J by 1 base, with 16 bases between the two germline ends. Germline CDR1 is SGDLS and CDR2 is YYNGEE. CDR3 length: 15 amino acids. In nucleotides, the CDR3 is TGTGCCAGCAGGTGGCATCTCGGGTCGTCCTACGAGCAGTACTTC. This sequence encodes CASRWHLGSSYEQYF.